Presented here are 14 T cell receptor beta chains from one specimen sequenced in a study of cytomegalovirus exposure and HLA in healthy donors. The PCR used 60 Vbeta and 13 Jbeta primers. Repertoires were generated with immunoSEQ multiplex PCR, while TCRdb's copy carries only in-frame clones and drops some. The sample lists 160,000 or so clones, around 84% occurring once. The specimen was PBMCs. The source of these receptors is a male donor in good health and CMV-seropositive.

This clone showed up just a few times. The genes are TRBV10-3 and TRBJ2-1; 7 bases align to TRBD2. CDR3 size: 17 residues. Trimming removed 0 bases from V and 3 bases from J; junction bases left unmatched: 8. Germline V gene lookup returns CDR1 ENHRY and CDR2 SYGVKD. The CDR3: CAISESMGGRGYNEQFF. CDR3 in DNA: TGTGCCATCAGTGAGTCGATGGGCGGGAGAGGCTACAATGAGCAGTTCTTC.

This chain uses TRBV25-1 with TRBJ2-5, with 10 bases fitting TRBD2. The DNA end favors TRBJ2-7, so the J call may be wrong. There are 14 residues in the CDR3. CDR1 is MGHDK and CDR2 is SYGVNS in the germline V gene. The CDR3 sequence: CASRTSGASYEQYF. In DNA, the CDR3 is TGTGCCAGCCGTACTAGCGGGGCCTCCTACGAGCAGTACTTC.

The V call is TRBV7-9, the J call TRBJ1-5, with a weak D call TRBD1 (5 bases). V shed 5 bases and J shed 3 bases, with 11 bases lying between them. This CDR3 comprises 14 residues. Germline V CDR1 and CDR2: SEHNR, FQNEAQ (reference sequence). CDR3 protein: CASSQLGPNQPQHF. The CDR3 nucleotides are TGTGCCAGCAGCCAACTGGGGCCCAATCAGCCCCAGCATTTT.

This clone was picked up many times. The V and J genes are TRBV27 and TRBJ1-2, with TRBD1 matching 7 bases. V lost 2 bases to trimming and J lost 2 bases; unmatched junction nucleotides: 5. The germline gives CDR1 MNHEY, CDR2 SMNVEV (reference sequence). This CDR3 is built from 15 residues. The CDR3 spells CASSLDPGQNYGYTF. CDR3 DNA: TGTGCCAGCAGTTTAGACCCGGGACAGAACTATGGCTACACCTTC.

The chain employs TRBV11-2 and TRBJ2-4, with TRBD2 identical over 7 bases. The germline V gene encodes CDR1 SGHAT and CDR2 FQNNGV. V gave up 1 base and J gave up 0 bases; unmatched junction bases: 3. The CDR3 is 16 residues long. CDR3 amino acids: CASSLGGTIAKNIQYF. CDR3 bases: TGTGCCAGCAGCTTAGGAGGGACTATAGCCAAAAACATTCAGTACTTC.

The rearrangement uses TRBV19 and TRBJ2-7; a possible D gene is TRBD1 (5 bases). Per germline, CDR1 LNHDA and CDR2 SQIVND (reference sequence). The CDR3 loop spans 15 amino acids. V gave up 3 bases and J gave up 2 bases, with 14 bases separating them. The CDR3 loop reads CASSIQGNTAYEQYF. The CDR3 DNA reads as TGTGCCAGTAGTATCCAGGGAAACACCGCCTACGAGCAGTACTTC.

As regards this clone: The germline gene is not matched at one end of the junction; a read error may be the cause. The gene calls are TRBV7-9 and TRBJ1-4; maybe TRBD1 (6 bases). Per germline, CDR1 SEHNR and CDR2 FQNEAQ (reference sequence). This CDR3 has 13 amino acids. The CDR3 loop reads CSSTGGPNEKLFF. As DNA, the CDR3 is TGTTCCAGCACGGGGGGCCCTAACGAAAAACTGTTTTTT.

The chain has TRBV12-5 and TRBJ2-2; 16 nucleotides agree with TRBD2. CDR3 length: 22 amino acids. Trimming removed 3 bases from V and 4 bases from J; junction bases left unmatched: 17. Germline loops: CDR1 LGHNT, CDR2 FRNRAP. CDR3 in amino acids: CASGFAEIPGLAGGRGTGELFF. The CDR3 DNA reads as TGTGCTAGTGGTTTCGCCGAAATCCCGGGACTAGCGGGAGGGCGAGGCACCGGGGAGCTGTTTTTT.

The gene calls are TRBV4-1 and TRBJ2-1; 12 bases map to TRBD2. Germline V gives CDR1 MGHRA, CDR2 YSYEKL. The V and J ends lost 0 bases and 0 bases, in that order; junction bases with no gene match: 6. CDR3 size: 19 residues. The CDR3 protein is CASSQEGLAGYSSYNEQFF. In DNA, the CDR3 is TGCGCCAGCAGCCAAGAGGGACTAGCGGGTTACAGCTCCTACAATGAGCAGTTCTTC.

The J gene is TRBJ1-2, the V gene TRBV5-6; 12 bases agree with TRBD1. Trimming removed 3 bases from V and 3 bases from J; junction bases left unmatched: 6. From germline, CDR1 is SGHDT and CDR2 YYEEEE. There are 16 residues in the CDR3. The DNA for the CDR3 is TGTGCCAGCAGCTCGGGGACAGGGGGCGCTTACTATGGCTACACCTTC. Protein sequence: CASSSGTGGAYYGYTF.

The CDR3 loop reads CASSPRLVNEQFF. In DNA form, the CDR3 reads TGTGCCAGCAGCCCGAGACTAGTCAATGAGCAGTTCTTC. This chain joins TRBV11-2 and TRBJ2-1; D is perhaps TRBD2 (6 bases). V lost 5 bases and J 6 bases, leaving 11 bases between the germline ends. Germline loops: CDR1 SGHAT, CDR2 FQNNGV. This CDR3 comprises 13 residues.

This chain connects TRBV5-1 to TRBJ1-4; D remains unclear. The germline V gene has CDR1 SGHRS and CDR2 YFSETQ. Trimming removed 2 bases from V and 3 bases from J, with 8 bases in between. This CDR3 is built from 14 residues. CDR3 protein: CASSLSQSNEKLFF. Here the CDR3 DNA reads TGCGCCAGCAGCTTATCACAGTCTAATGAAAAACTGTTTTTT.

The gene calls are TRBV6-5 and TRBJ1-5, with no clear D. The CDR3 is 12 residues long. V was pared by 6 bases and J by 4 bases, with 7 bases between. CDR1 and CDR2 (germline): MNHEY, SVGAGI. CDR3 DNA sequence: TGTGCCAGCAGGGAGGAAAATCAGCCCCAGCATTTT. It encodes CASREENQPQHF.

This chain connects TRBV9 to TRBJ1-4, with D hard to call. V was cut by 4 bases and J by 6 bases, with 10 bases left in between. CDR1 SGDLS and CDR2 YYNGEE come from the germline V gene. The CDR3 is made up of 13 amino acids. The CDR3 nucleotides are TGTGCCAGCAGCCGACGGGGAGATGAAAAACTGTTTTTT. It yields the protein CASSRRGDEKLFF.